This T cell receptor beta chain was retrieved from a study of blood T cell repertoires in COVID-19. Whole-study context: PBMCs, B-cell-depleted T cells, or T cells provided the cDNA or gDNA that made up the material.

This CDR3 region has 13 residues. Germline loops: CDR1 MNHEY, CDR2 SVGAGI. Between the trimmed V and J ends, which lost 2 bases and 5 bases, there was a span of 10 bases. TCRdb keeps only in-frame clones here, not all; method: immunoSEQ multiplex PCR. Among approximately 67,000 clones listed, 90% to 95% were seen once. Sequencing was performed on peripheral blood. The chain carries TRBV6-5 and TRBJ2-7; the D gene is possibly TRBD2 (5 bases). This clonotype was obtained from a human donor in a cohort sampled during active COVID-19. Here the CDR3 reads CASSYPGSDEQYF. The CDR3 nucleotides read TGTGCCAGCAGTTACCCGGGGTCAGACGAGCAGTACTTC.